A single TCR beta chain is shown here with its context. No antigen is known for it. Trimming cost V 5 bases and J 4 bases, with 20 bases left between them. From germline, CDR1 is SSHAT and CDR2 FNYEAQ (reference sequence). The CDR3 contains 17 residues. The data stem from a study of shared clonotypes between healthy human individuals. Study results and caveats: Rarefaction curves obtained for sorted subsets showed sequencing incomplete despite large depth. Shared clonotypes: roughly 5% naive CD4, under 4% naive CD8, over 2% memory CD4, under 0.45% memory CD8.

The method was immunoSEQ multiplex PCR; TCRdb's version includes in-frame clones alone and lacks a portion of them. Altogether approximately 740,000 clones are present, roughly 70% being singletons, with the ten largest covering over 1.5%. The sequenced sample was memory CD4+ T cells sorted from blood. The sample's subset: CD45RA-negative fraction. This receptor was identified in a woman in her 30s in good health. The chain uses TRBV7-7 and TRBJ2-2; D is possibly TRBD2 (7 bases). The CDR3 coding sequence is TGTGCCAGCAGCCCCTCGAGGGGGGGGAGGGCCACCGGGGAGCTGTTTTTT. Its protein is CASSPSRGGRATGELFF. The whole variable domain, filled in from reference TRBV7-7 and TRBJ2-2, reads GAGVSQSPRYKVTKRGQDVTLRCDPISSHATLYWYQQALGQGPEFLTYFNYEAQPDKSGLPSDRFSAERPEGSISTLTIQRTEQRDSAMYRCASSPSRGGRATGELFFGEGSRLTVL.